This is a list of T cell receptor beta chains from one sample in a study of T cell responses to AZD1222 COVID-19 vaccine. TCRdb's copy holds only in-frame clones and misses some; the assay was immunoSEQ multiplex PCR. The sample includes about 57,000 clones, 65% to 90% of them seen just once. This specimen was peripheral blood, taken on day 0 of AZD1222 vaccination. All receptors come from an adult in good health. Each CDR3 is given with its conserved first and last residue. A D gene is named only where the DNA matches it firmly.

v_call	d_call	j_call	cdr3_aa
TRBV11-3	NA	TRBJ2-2	CASTHGETGELFF
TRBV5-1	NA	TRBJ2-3	CASSLIVSGTDTQYF
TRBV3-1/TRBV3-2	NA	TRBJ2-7	CASSGSDTSYEQYF
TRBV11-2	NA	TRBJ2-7	CASSLGARGSSFSYEQYF
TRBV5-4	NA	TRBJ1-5	CASSLDGSSGNQPQHF
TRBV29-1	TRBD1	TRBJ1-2	CSVEDQGAINYGYTF
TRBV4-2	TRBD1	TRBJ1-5	CASSQSDRENQPQHF
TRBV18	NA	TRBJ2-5	CASSPLDTQETQYF
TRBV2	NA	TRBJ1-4	CASSEVGQPPNEKLFF
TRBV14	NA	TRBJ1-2	CASSQVQSSGYTF
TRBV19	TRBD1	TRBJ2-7	CASSIGQGHSYEQYF
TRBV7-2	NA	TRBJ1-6	CASSLEGRANSPLHF
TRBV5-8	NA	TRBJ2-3	CASSPSIGAGVDTQYF
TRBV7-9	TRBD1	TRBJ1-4	CASSLARGRVEKLFF
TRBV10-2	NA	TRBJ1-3	CASSEVHSSGNTIYF
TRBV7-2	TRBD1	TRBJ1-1	CASSLAGVPGQGGDTEAFF
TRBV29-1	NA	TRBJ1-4	CSVEDEATNEKLFF
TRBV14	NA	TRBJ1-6	CASSQVNSPLHF
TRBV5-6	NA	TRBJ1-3	CASSWDPSGNTIYF
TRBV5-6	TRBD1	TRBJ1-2	CASITGATANYGYTF
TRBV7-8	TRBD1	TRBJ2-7	CASSLVAGQVAYEQYF
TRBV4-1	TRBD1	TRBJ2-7	CASSHLGQGDYEQYF